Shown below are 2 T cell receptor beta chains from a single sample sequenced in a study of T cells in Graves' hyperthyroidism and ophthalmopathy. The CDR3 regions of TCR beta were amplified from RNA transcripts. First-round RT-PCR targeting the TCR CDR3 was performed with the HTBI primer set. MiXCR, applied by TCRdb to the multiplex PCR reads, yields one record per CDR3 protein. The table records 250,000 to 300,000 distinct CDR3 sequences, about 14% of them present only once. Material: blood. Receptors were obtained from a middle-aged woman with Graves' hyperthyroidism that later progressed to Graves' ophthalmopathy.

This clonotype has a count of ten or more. Here the CDR3 reads CASTTKGPPTRRSYEQYF. The CDR3 DNA reads TGTGCCAGCACCACTAAGGGCCCACCGACCCGCAGGTCCTACGAGCAGTACTTC. This chain joins TRBV27 and TRBJ2-7; D gene uncertain. This CDR3 has 18 amino acids. Germline CDR1 MNHEY, CDR2 SMNVEV (reference sequence). The germline V and J ends were trimmed by 7 bases and 1 base, with 26 bases remaining between them.

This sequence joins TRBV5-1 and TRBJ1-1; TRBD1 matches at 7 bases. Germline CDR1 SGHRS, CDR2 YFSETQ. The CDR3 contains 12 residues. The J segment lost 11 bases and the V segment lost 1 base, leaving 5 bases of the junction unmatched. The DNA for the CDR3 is TGCGCCAGCAGCTTGCTAGGGGGCAACGCTTTCTTT. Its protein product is CASSLLGGNAFF.